This T cell receptor (beta chain) was sequenced in a study of T cell changes during pregnancy in multiple sclerosis. This CDR3 is 15 amino acids long. Germline V gene data show CDR1 as GTSNPN and CDR2 as SVGIG (reference sequence). Deletions cut 0 bases from V and 10 bases from J, with 16 bases between. Profiling relied on immunoSEQ multiplex PCR, and the TCRdb table lists in-frame clones only, not all of them. The sample contains some 80,000 clones, roughly 93% of which appear only once. In its sample, this clone was seen a few times. This TCR was recovered from a female donor with multiple sclerosis, enrolled in a pregnancy study. V is TRBV30 and J is TRBJ1-6, with D perhaps matching TRBD1 (6 bases). The sequencing here drew on peripheral blood, taken in the third trimester of pregnancy. CDR3 loop: CAWSVRTAVYSPLHF. The DNA of the CDR3 is TGTGCCTGGAGTGTCAGGACAGCCGTTTACTCACCCCTCCACTTT.